Listed here are 25 T cell receptor beta chains from one sample, sequenced in a study of blood T cell repertoires in COVID-19. Assay: immunoSEQ multiplex PCR; the TCRdb copy retains only in-frame clones and omits some. The sample has about 100,000 clones, 80% to 90% seen once. Sequencing was carried out using peripheral blood. The source of these receptors is a man aged 35 to 55 with active or convalescent COVID-19.

The chain uses TRBV29-1 and TRBJ1-1; TRBD1 agrees at 8 bases. The ends lost 8 bases at V and 8 bases at J; junction bases unmatched: 7. The V gene's germline CDR1 is SQVTM and CDR2 ANQGSEA. The CDR3 covers 11 residues. The CDR3 here is CSTRQGMEAFF. CDR3 coding DNA: TGCAGCACCCGACAGGGGATGGAAGCTTTCTTT.

The chain uses TRBV18 and TRBJ1-1; D possibly corresponds to TRBD1 (6 bases). Germline CDR1 KGHSH, CDR2 LQKENI. The CDR3 covers 13 residues. V gave up 4 bases and J gave up 7 bases, with 13 bases separating them. The chain's CDR3 is CASSRTGTNEAFF. DNA for the CDR3: TGTGCCAGCTCACGAACCGGGACAAATGAAGCTTTCTTT.

The V call is TRBV28, the J call TRBJ1-2, with a tentative D call TRBD1 (6 bases). CDR1 is MDHEN, CDR2 SYDVKM, per germline. Trimming left V 6 bases short and J 2 bases short, with 13 bases between. CDR3 length: 14 amino acids. The CDR3 spells CASRAGDANYGYTF. In DNA form, the CDR3 reads TGTGCCAGCAGGGCAGGGGACGCGAACTATGGCTACACCTTC.

V and J are TRBV27 and TRBJ2-7, with D possibly matching TRBD2 (6 bases). The CDR3 covers 16 residues. The germline V gene encodes CDR1 MNHEY and CDR2 SMNVEV (reference sequence). Trimming took off 6 bases at V and 5 bases at J, with 23 bases between the two ends. CDR3 sequence (DNA): TGTGCCAGCAGGTCCTTCCTTGGAGGGAAGGTCCACGAGCAGTACTTC. Its protein product is CASRSFLGGKVHEQYF.

In the case of this clone: This sample includes further DNA sequences coding for the same CDR3. The V call is TRBV30, the J call TRBJ1-5; D gene unclear. CDR1 GTSNPN and CDR2 SVGIG come from the germline V gene (reference sequence). This CDR3 has 13 residues. Trimming took off 3 bases at V and 3 bases at J, with 9 bases between the two ends. CDR3 loop: CAWSLAYNQPQHF. The CDR3 nucleotides are TGTGCCTGGAGCTTGGCTTACAATCAGCCCCAGCATTTT.

The table lists this clone with a count of one. The V gene is TRBV7-8, the J gene TRBJ2-1, with D perhaps TRBD2 (5 bases). CDR3 length equals 13 residues. V lost 8 bases, J lost 3 bases, and 11 bases lay in between. From germline, CDR1 is SGHVS and CDR2 FQNEAQ. The CDR3 coding sequence is TGTGCCAGCGTCGGACTGTACTACAATGAGCAGTTCTTC. Protein: CASVGLYYNEQFF. Variable domain in full (rest from reference TRBV7-8 and TRBJ2-1): GAGVSQSPRYKVAKRGQDVALRCDPISGHVSLFWYQQALGQGPEFLTYFQNEAQLDKSGLPSDRFFAERPEGSVSTLKIQRTQQEDSAVYLCASVGLYYNEQFFGPGTRLTVL.

The V and J genes are TRBV24-1 and TRBJ2-2; tentatively, D is TRBD1 (6 bases). Trimming took 10 bases from V and 7 from J, leaving 15 bases between them. CDR3 length: 13 amino acids. Germline CDR1 reads KGHDR; CDR2 reads SFDVKD. The CDR3 region has the DNA TGTGCCACAAAACAGGGTATTGGCGGGGAGCTGTTTTTT. It specifies CATKQGIGGELFF.

CDR3 nucleotide sequence: TGTGCCAGCAGTGTTTTAGGGACAGGGAAGGCTTTCTTT. Translation: CASSVLGTGKAFF. V usage is TRBV27 and J usage is TRBJ1-1; 9 bases align to TRBD1. Germline loops: CDR1 MNHEY, CDR2 SMNVEV (reference sequence). The CDR3 is 13 residues long. Unmatched junction bases numbered 9, after V lost 5 bases and J lost 11 bases.

This chain uses TRBV5-4 with TRBJ1-4; maybe TRBD1 (5 bases). Per the germline V gene, CDR1 is SGHNT and CDR2 is YYREEE (reference sequence). This CDR3 spans 14 amino acids. V was pared by 5 bases and J by 0 bases, with 8 bases between. The CDR3 region is CASSPGSTNEKLFF. DNA of the CDR3: TGTGCCAGCAGTCCAGGGTCAACTAATGAAAAACTGTTTTTT.

The chain employs TRBV27 and TRBJ2-2; 10 nucleotides align to TRBD1. The CDR3 loop spans 16 amino acids. Germline-derived CDR1 and CDR2 are MNHEY and SMNVEV (reference sequence). The trim removed 5 bases at V and 6 bases at J, leaving 9 bases unmatched. The CDR3 nucleotides are TGTGCCAGCAGTACCGGACAGGGGGGGGTATCCGGGGAGCTGTTTTTT. Protein sequence: CASSTGQGGVSGELFF.

The rearrangement uses TRBV7-8 and TRBJ1-3; weak D call: TRBD1 (5 bases). The CDR3 has 17 amino acids. Germline V lookup: CDR1 SGHVS, CDR2 FQNEAQ. Trimming took off 5 bases at V and 2 bases at J, with 19 bases between the two ends. The CDR3 bases are TGTGCCAGCAGCCCACGGACACCTGCCCTACCTGGAAACACCATATATTTT. Its translation: CASSPRTPALPGNTIYF.

The rearrangement joins TRBV9 to TRBJ1-2; D is possibly TRBD1 (6 bases). The CDR3 is 16 residues long. Trimming cost V 0 bases and J 6 bases, with 18 bases left between them. The germline V gene encodes CDR1 SGDLS and CDR2 YYNGEE. CDR3 nucleotide sequence: TGTGCCAGCAGCGTAGATGGTCAGGGGATCCTCGATGGCTACACCTTC. Translating it yields CASSVDGQGILDGYTF.

The J gene is TRBJ2-3, the V gene TRBV9; D perhaps matches TRBD2 (5 bases). V was clipped by 0 bases and J by 0 bases, with 8 bases between them. CDR3 length equals 15 residues. Per germline, CDR1 SGDLS and CDR2 YYNGEE. This CDR3 is CASSVAWTSTDTQYF. The CDR3 bases are TGTGCCAGCAGCGTAGCCTGGACTAGCACAGATACGCAGTATTTT. Combining the CDR3 with reference TRBV9 and TRBJ2-3 gives the whole variable domain DSGVTQTPKHLITATGQRVTLRCSPRSGDLSVYWYQQSLDQGLQFLIQYYNGEERAKGNILERFSAQQFPDLHSELNLSSLELGDSALYFCASSVAWTSTDTQYFGPGTRLTVL.

This chain connects TRBV9 to TRBJ2-7, with 8 bases matching TRBD2. After removal of 1 base from V and 5 bases from J, the junction contained 11 bases not matched to a gene. The germline V gene encodes CDR1 SGDLS and CDR2 YYNGEE. The CDR3 has 16 amino acids. The chain's CDR3 is CASSVCTGTRCDEQYF. The CDR3 nucleotides read TGTGCCAGCAGCGTATGCACCGGGACTAGATGCGACGAGCAGTACTTC.

The chain joins TRBV6-5 to TRBJ2-5; 9 bases line up with TRBD1. J lost 5 bases, V lost 6 bases, and 7 bases had no gene match. From germline, CDR1 is MNHEY and CDR2 SVGAGI. This CDR3 has 14 residues. The DNA of the CDR3 is TGTGCCAGCAGCGCCCCTACAGGGGGCGAGACCCAGTACTTC. Translating gives CASSAPTGGETQYF.

The chain joins TRBV6-4 to TRBJ1-1; 9 bases are a match to TRBD1. Per the germline V gene, CDR1 is MRHNA and CDR2 is SNTAGT. The CDR3 consists of 13 residues. V lost 3 bases and J lost 8; bases outside the gene matches: 4. CDR3 loop: CASSEQGTGEAFF. DNA for the CDR3: TGTGCCAGCAGTGAACAGGGGACAGGGGAAGCTTTCTTT.

The chain has TRBV19 and TRBJ1-1, with 7 bases identical to TRBD1. Losses at the gene ends were 5 bases for V and 2 bases for J; bases not matched to a gene: 5. The germline CDR1 and CDR2 sequences are LNHDA and SQIVND (reference sequence). The CDR3 consists of 14 residues. This CDR3 is CASSSWTGNTEAFF. In nucleotides, the CDR3 is TGTGCCAGTAGTTCTTGGACAGGTAACACTGAAGCTTTCTTT.

V is TRBV24-1 and J is TRBJ1-3; possibly TRBD1 for D (5 bases). CDR3 length: 16 residues. CDR1 KGHDR and CDR2 SFDVKD come from the germline V gene. The V and J ends lost 11 bases and 0 bases respectively, with 19 bases between them. The CDR3 reads CAKDSATAYSGNTIYF. The CDR3 nucleotides read TGTGCCAAAGACTCAGCGACAGCTTACTCTGGAAACACCATATATTTT.

The CDR3 bases are TGCGCCAGCAGCCCGACATGGGCCACAACTGAAAAACTGTTTTTT. Residues: CASSPTWATTEKLFF. V and J are TRBV4-3 and TRBJ1-4; D gene unclear. V dropped 4 bases and J dropped 7 bases, with 16 bases sitting between them. The CDR3 length is 15 residues. Germline V gene lookup returns CDR1 LGHNA and CDR2 YSLEER.

This chain joins TRBV5-6 and TRBJ2-2; D is possibly TRBD1 (5 bases). The CDR3 has 14 residues. CDR1 and CDR2 from the germline V gene are SGHDT and YYEEEE. V shed 0 bases and J shed 6 bases, with 9 bases lying between them. CDR3 DNA sequence: TGTGCCAGCAGCTTGGGGGTAGGGGCCGGGGAGCTGTTTTTT. This translates into CASSLGVGAGELFF.

The chain combines TRBV28 with TRBJ1-2; TRBD1 matches 9 bases. The CDR3 has 16 amino acids. Per germline, CDR1 MDHEN and CDR2 SYDVKM. V lost 6 bases and J lost 3; bases outside the gene matches: 11. CDR3 region: CASSPTPTGGYYGYTF. DNA for the CDR3: TGTGCCAGCAGCCCAACCCCGACAGGGGGTTACTATGGCTACACCTTC.

The chain couples TRBV29-1 to TRBJ1-1; perhaps TRBD1 as D (5 bases). The CDR3 has 11 residues. The germline V gene encodes CDR1 SQVTM and CDR2 ANQGSEA. Trimming took 6 bases from V and 1 from J, leaving 6 bases between them. The CDR3 loop reads CSVRENTEAFF. The CDR3 DNA is TGCAGCGTCAGGGAGAACACTGAAGCTTTCTTT.

The CDR3 nucleotides are TGTGCCTGGAGTGCAGGGGCAAATAGTCAGCCCCAGCATTTT. Its protein product is CAWSAGANSQPQHF. This chain connects TRBV30 to TRBJ1-5, with a possible D match to TRBD1 (6 bases). V was pared by 1 base and J by 6 bases, with 13 bases between. The CDR3 contains 14 residues. The germline V gene has CDR1 GTSNPN and CDR2 SVGIG (reference sequence).

The rearrangement links TRBV11-2 to TRBJ2-7; a possible D gene is TRBD1 (6 bases). V was trimmed by 5 bases and J by 7 bases, leaving 21 bases between them. This CDR3 comprises 15 residues. CDR1 and CDR2 from the germline V gene are SGHAT and FQNNGV. The CDR3 region has the DNA TGTGCCAGCAGCCAGGCCCGACAGGTTTGGGTGGAGCAGTACTTC. Amino acids: CASSQARQVWVEQYF.

The chain links TRBV20-1 to TRBJ2-7; TRBD1 might be the D (5 bases). The germline V gene encodes CDR1 DFQATT and CDR2 SNEGSKA (reference sequence). The CDR3 covers 11 residues. V dropped 1 base and J dropped 4 bases, with 5 bases sitting between them. In DNA, the CDR3 is TGCAGTGCTAGAGGGACATACGAGCAGTACTTC. Translated, it gives CSARGTYEQYF.